The entry that follows covers one T cell receptor (beta chain) sequence. What it binds is not known. Profiled with immunoSEQ multiplex PCR; TCRdb holds only in-frame clones, not every one. The sample lists 9,500 to 15,000 clones, roughly 65% occurring once. This sample is drawn from a study of CD4 T cells in relation to SARS-CoV-2 and coronaviruses. Before the COVID-19 pandemic, during about 2011-2019, CD4+ T cells were taken from unexposed donors. The cells were cultured for 10 days before CD4+ T cells were isolated. V lost 7 bases and J lost 7; bases outside the gene matches: 11. CDR1 LNHDA and CDR2 SQIVND come from the germline V gene (reference sequence). The CDR3 spans 15 residues.

The chain recombines TRBV19 with TRBJ1-2; 11 bases map to TRBD1. The sequence was collected from a human donor in good health. The sequenced sample consisted of CD4+ T cells from PBMCs, cultured in vitro. The CDR3: CASTLFGQGASGYTF. The CDR3 DNA reads as TGTGCCAGTACCCTCTTTGGACAGGGGGCAAGTGGCTACACCTTC.